The 14 T cell receptor beta chains in this list originate from one sample, sequenced in a study of blood T cells in healthy people across ages. A sample-barcoded 5' primer and a J-beta primer mix were used in a second PCR of roughly 7 to 12 cycles. In TCRdb, the 5' RACE reads were re-called with MiXCR into one record per CDR3 protein. This table has some 780,000 distinct CDR3 sequences, approximately 60% appearing once. The sample comprised blood. These receptors all stem from a man aged 35 to 55 in good health.

This rearrangement joins TRBV6-1 to TRBJ2-1; possibly TRBD1 for D (5 bases). The CDR3 runs 14 residues. Trimming stripped 1 base from V and 10 bases from J, with 14 bases between. From germline, CDR1 is MNHNS and CDR2 SASEGT. The CDR3 is CASSEDWGSGEQFF. The CDR3 DNA is TGTGCCAGCAGTGAAGACTGGGGCTCAGGGGAGCAGTTCTTC.

The chain is built from TRBV2 and TRBJ2-7, with D unresolved. The tail of the sequence fits TRBJ2-5 better, so the J call may be wrong. The CDR3 totals 13 residues. Germline V gives CDR1 SNHLY, CDR2 FYNNEI. The CDR3 reads CASRQIPGETQYF. For the CDR3, the DNA is TGTGCCAGCAGACAAATTCCTGGAGAGACCCAGTACTTC.

This clonotype showed up just once. The chain employs TRBV28 and TRBJ2-5; 8 bases align to TRBD1. The germline CDR1 and CDR2 sequences are MDHEN and SYDVKM. J gave up 2 bases and V 5 bases, and 16 bases lay outside the gene matches. The CDR3 totals 18 residues. The CDR3 reads CASSLDRHLDRVQETQYF. In DNA, the CDR3 is TGTGCCAGCAGTCTCGACCGCCATCTGGACAGGGTGCAAGAGACCCAGTACTTC.

This clonotype appeared a single time. The chain has TRBV7-2 and TRBJ2-1; TRBD2 matches 7 bases. In germline, CDR1 is SGHTA, CDR2 FQGNSA. V lost 6 bases to trimming and J lost 7 bases; unmatched junction nucleotides: 12. CDR3 length: 15 residues. CDR3: CASRHRTSMRNEQFF. The DNA of the CDR3 is TGTGCCAGCAGACACCGGACTAGTATGAGAAATGAGCAGTTCTTC.

This clonotype showed up just a few times. The chain joins TRBV7-2 to TRBJ1-1; possible D gene TRBD1, 5 bases. There are 13 residues in the CDR3. The V and J ends lost 5 bases and 10 bases respectively, with 17 bases between them. The germline V gene has CDR1 SGHTA and CDR2 FQGNSA. The CDR3 nucleotides are TGTGCCAGCAGCCAGGGAACCGGGAGGGGAGCTTTCTTT. This encodes CASSQGTGRGAFF.

This clonotype was counted ten times or more. J is TRBJ2-1 and V is TRBV20-1, with 7 bases aligning to TRBD1. CDR1 DFQATT and CDR2 SNEGSKA come from the germline V gene (reference sequence). The trim removed 7 bases at V and 0 bases at J, leaving 6 bases unmatched. The CDR3 is 14 amino acids. This CDR3 is CSVGGLSSYNEQFF. In nucleotides, the CDR3 is TGCAGTGTAGGGGGCCTGAGCTCCTACAATGAGCAGTTCTTC.

The rearrangement uses TRBV20-1 and TRBJ2-1, with 13 positions matching TRBD2. Germline assignment: CDR1 DFQATT and CDR2 SNEGSKA (reference sequence). This CDR3 contains 17 residues. Trimming at V came to 6 bases and at J to 0 bases, leaving 8 bases not matched to a gene. The CDR3 here is CSAGTSGESSSYNEQFF. CDR3 nucleotides: TGCAGTGCCGGGACTAGCGGGGAATCTAGCTCCTACAATGAGCAGTTCTTC.

This chain uses TRBV10-3 with TRBJ2-3; D tentatively reads TRBD1 or TRBD2 (5 bases each). Germline values: CDR1 ENHRY, CDR2 SYGVKD. The CDR3 has 16 amino acids. Trimming shortened V by 6 bases and J by 2 bases, and 18 bases separated the two germline ends. The CDR3 sequence: CAIRPQGAAHTDTQYF. CDR3 bases: TGTGCCATCAGACCGCAGGGAGCGGCGCACACAGATACGCAGTATTTT.

The rearrangement joins TRBV12-3 or TRBV12-4 to TRBJ1-1, with TRBD1 matching over 7 bases. This CDR3 has 14 residues. The V gene end was trimmed by 5 bases and the J gene end by 9 bases; junction bases not matched to a gene: 12. The CDR3, as DNA: TGTGCCAGCAGTGATACAGGGGAAGGCTCTAAAGCTTTCTTT. Its protein is CASSDTGEGSKAFF.

V and J are TRBV11-3 and TRBJ2-1, with 8 positions matching TRBD2. Germline V gene lookup returns CDR1 SGHNT and CDR2 YENEEA. This CDR3 region has 16 residues. J gave up 0 bases and V 0 bases, and 1 base lay outside the gene matches. CDR3: CASSLESGSSYNEQFF. CDR3 nucleotide sequence: TGTGCCAGCAGCTTAGAAAGCGGGAGCTCCTACAATGAGCAGTTCTTC.

V is TRBV27 and J is TRBJ2-3; D ambiguous. The V end lost 2 bases, the J end lost 6 bases, and 15 bases lay between the germline ends. Germline V gives CDR1 MNHEY, CDR2 SMNVEV (reference sequence). The CDR3 is 15 residues long. For the CDR3, the DNA is TGTGCCAGCAGTTTAAAAGGACGCCAAAGGGATACGCAGTATTTT. Translated: CASSLKGRQRDTQYF.

The chain is built from TRBV20-1 and TRBJ2-5; D is ambiguous. This CDR3 spans 13 amino acids. The V end lost 0 bases, the J end lost 4 bases, and 9 bases lay between the germline ends. CDR1 is DFQATT and CDR2 is SNEGSKA in the germline V gene (reference sequence). The CDR3, as DNA: TGCAGTGCTAGAGAGCCATCCCCAGAGACCCAGTACTTC. Translating gives CSAREPSPETQYF.

The chain joins TRBV3-1 to TRBJ1-3; D ambiguous. The ends were cut back, 2 bases at V and 2 bases at J, with 10 bases in the middle. This CDR3 spans 15 amino acids. Germline V gives CDR1 LGHDT, CDR2 YNNKEL (reference sequence). The CDR3: CASSQIGFPGNTIYF. DNA for the CDR3: TGTGCCAGCAGCCAAATCGGGTTCCCTGGAAACACCATATATTTT.

CDR3 amino acids: CSVIPDSLNQPQHF. Here the CDR3 DNA reads TGCAGCGTTATACCAGACAGCCTCAATCAGCCCCAGCATTTT. V is TRBV29-1 and J is TRBJ1-5; a weak D match, TRBD1 (5 bases). V was shortened by 5 bases and J by 3 bases, with 14 bases between the two germline ends. From germline, CDR1 is SQVTM and CDR2 ANQGSEA. This CDR3 spans 14 amino acids.